The next 8 T cell receptor beta chains were all read from a single sample in a study of blood T cells in healthy people across ages. With a J-beta primer mix and a sample-barcoded 5' primer, a second PCR ran roughly 6 to 11 cycles. In TCRdb, the 5' RACE reads were re-called with MiXCR into one record per CDR3 protein. The sample has about 1.1 million distinct CDR3 sequences, 35% to 40% seen once. Material: blood. All receptors come from a man aged 18 to 35 in good health.

This clonotype has a handful of counts. The chain is built from TRBV6-2 or TRBV6-3 and TRBJ1-2, with D tentatively TRBD1 (5 bases). V was trimmed by 3 bases and J by 0 bases, leaving 14 bases between them. The CDR3 has 16 residues. Germline-derived CDR1 and CDR2 are MNHEY and SVGEGT. CDR3 in amino acids: CASSYPPEGPNYGYTF. DNA of the CDR3: TGTGCCAGCAGTTATCCCCCTGAGGGACCTAACTATGGCTACACCTTC.

As for this clonotype: The junction departs from the called germline gene at one end, perhaps through a read error. V is TRBV7-2 and J is TRBJ2-1; D not resolved. Germline-derived CDR1 and CDR2 are SGHTA and FQGNSA. The CDR3 totals 12 residues. The CDR3 DNA sequence: TGTGCCGGCAGCTTATTACTGAGTGAGCAGTTCTTC. Translated: CAGSLLLSEQFF.

The V gene is TRBV6-2 or TRBV6-3, the J gene TRBJ2-3, with D possibly matching TRBD2 (6 bases). V was pared by 2 bases and J by 4 bases, with 16 bases between. Germline loops: CDR1 MNHEY, CDR2 SVGEGT. The CDR3 loop spans 16 amino acids. The CDR3 is CASSYRLDSVADTQYF. Written as DNA, the CDR3 is TGTGCCAGCAGTTACCGACTAGATTCTGTTGCAGATACGCAGTATTTT.

Concerning this clonotype: This sequence may be a read error, since a much larger clone differs from it by one base. V usage is TRBV5-6 and J usage is TRBJ1-1, with a tentative D call TRBD1 (5 bases). From germline, CDR1 is SGHDT and CDR2 YYEEEE. The CDR3 is made up of 16 amino acids. The CDR3 protein is CASSLDLPGVDTQAFF. CDR3 sequence (DNA): TGTGCCAGCAGCTTGGATCTCCCAGGTGTGGACACTCAAGCTTTCTTT.

This clonotype has just a few counts. The chain combines TRBV3-1 with TRBJ2-3; 7 bases agree with TRBD1. Germline V gene sequence: CDR1 LGHDT, CDR2 YNNKEL (reference sequence). There are 12 residues in the CDR3. V shed 5 bases, J shed 8 bases, and the junction held 4 bases outside the gene matches. CDR3 in amino acids: CASSYRQGTQYF. Written as DNA, the CDR3 is TGTGCCAGCAGCTACCGACAGGGTACGCAGTATTTT.

Note on this clonotype: A single base separates this from a much larger clone, so it may be a read error. J is TRBJ2-7 and V is TRBV5-6; a weak D match, TRBD2 (6 bases). The CDR3 has 13 residues. Germline CDR1 reads SGHDT; CDR2 reads YYEEEE. V shed 3 bases and J shed 3 bases, with 10 bases lying between them. CDR3 loop: CASSCGTGYEQYF. CDR3 sequence (DNA): TGTGCCAGCAGCTGCGGGACGGGCTACGAGCAGTACTTC.

V gene TRBV10-3 combines with J gene TRBJ2-4; D may be TRBD2 (5 bases). The better agreement between TRBJ2-5 and the DNA end casts doubt on the J call. CDR1 and CDR2 (germline): ENHRY, SYGVKD. The CDR3 spans 17 residues. The DNA of the CDR3 is TGTGCCATCAGACTCACGGAGAAGGGAGACTTAAGAGAGACCCAGTACTTC. It encodes CAIRLTEKGDLRETQYF.

V and J are TRBV5-1 and TRBJ1-1; no clear D. Trimming took 1 base from V and 3 from J, leaving 7 bases between them. The CDR3 runs to 13 residues. Germline CDR1 is SGHRS and CDR2 is YFSETQ. The CDR3 DNA reads as TGCGCCAGCAGCTTGACAGAGGACACTGAAGCTTTCTTT. It is translated as CASSLTEDTEAFF. Based on the CDR3 plus reference TRBV5-1 and TRBJ1-1, the full variable domain is KAGVTQTPRYLIKTRGQQVTLSCSPISGHRSVSWYQQTPGQGLQFLFEYFSETQRNKGNFPGRFSGRQFSNSRSEMNVSTLELGDSALYLCASSLTEDTEAFFGQGTRLTVV.